The entry below gives a single T cell receptor (beta chain) sequence along with its context. Clones were read by immunoSEQ multiplex PCR, and TCRdb kept only the in-frame ones, dropping some. This table holds around 170,000 clones, about 86% found once. The data were obtained in a study of blood T cell repertoires in COVID-19. Background on the study: Sites across the United States, Italy and Spain contributed samples from acute and convalescent COVID-19.

Trimming shortened V by 0 bases and J by 6 bases, and 9 bases separated the two germline ends. This CDR3 has 14 amino acids. The germline V gene encodes CDR1 LNHDA and CDR2 SQIVND (reference sequence). J is TRBJ1-5 and V is TRBV19; possibly TRBD1 for D (5 bases). The sequenced sample was peripheral blood. The sequence was obtained from a man in his forties or fifties with active or convalescent COVID-19. The CDR3 here is CASSIDRGSQPQHF. CDR3 DNA sequence: TGTGCCAGTAGTATAGATCGGGGGTCTCAGCCCCAGCATTTT.